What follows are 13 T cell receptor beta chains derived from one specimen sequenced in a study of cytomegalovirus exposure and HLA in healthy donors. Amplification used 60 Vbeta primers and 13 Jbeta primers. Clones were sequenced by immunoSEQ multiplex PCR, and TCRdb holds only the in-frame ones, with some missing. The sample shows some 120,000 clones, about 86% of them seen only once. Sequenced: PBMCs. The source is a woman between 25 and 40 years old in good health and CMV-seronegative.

As DNA, the CDR3 is TGTGCCAGCACTGCCCAGACAGTGGGCGAGCAGTACTTC. This codes for CASTAQTVGEQYF. This chain connects TRBV2 to TRBJ2-7; a weak D match, TRBD1 (5 bases). V shed 7 bases and J shed 6 bases, with 16 bases lying between them. The germline CDR1 and CDR2 sequences are SNHLY and FYNNEI. The CDR3 loop spans 13 amino acids.

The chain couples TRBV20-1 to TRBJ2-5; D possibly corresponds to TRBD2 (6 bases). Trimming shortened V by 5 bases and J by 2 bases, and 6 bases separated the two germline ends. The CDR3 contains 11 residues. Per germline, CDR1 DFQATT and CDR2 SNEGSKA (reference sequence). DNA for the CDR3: TGCAGTGCTGCGGGGCAAGAGACCCAGTACTTC. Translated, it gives CSAAGQETQYF.

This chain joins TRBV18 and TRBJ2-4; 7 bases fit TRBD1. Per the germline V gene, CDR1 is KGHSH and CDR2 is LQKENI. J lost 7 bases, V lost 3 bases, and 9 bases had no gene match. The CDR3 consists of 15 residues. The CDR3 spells CASSPDRVVGNIQYF. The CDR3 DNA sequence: TGTGCCAGCTCACCCGACAGGGTAGTTGGGAACATTCAGTACTTC.

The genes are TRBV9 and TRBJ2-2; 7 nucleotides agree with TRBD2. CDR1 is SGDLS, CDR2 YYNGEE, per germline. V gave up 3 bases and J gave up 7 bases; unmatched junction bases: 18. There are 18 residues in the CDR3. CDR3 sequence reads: CASSDTSVTSFLDGELFF. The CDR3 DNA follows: TGTGCCAGCAGCGACACTTCGGTGACTAGCTTTTTGGACGGGGAGCTGTTTTTT.

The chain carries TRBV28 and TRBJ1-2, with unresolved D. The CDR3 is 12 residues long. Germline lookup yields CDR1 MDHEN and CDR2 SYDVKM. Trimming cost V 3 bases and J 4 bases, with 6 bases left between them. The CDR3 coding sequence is TGTGCCAGCAGTTTGGTTAGCTATGGCTACACCTTC. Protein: CASSLVSYGYTF.

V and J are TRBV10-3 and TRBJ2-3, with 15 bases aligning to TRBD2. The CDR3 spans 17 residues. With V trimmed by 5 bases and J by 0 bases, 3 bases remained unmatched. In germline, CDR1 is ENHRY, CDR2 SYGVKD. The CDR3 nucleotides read TGTGCCATCAGTACCGGACTAGCGGGAGGGAGCACAGATACGCAGTATTTT. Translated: CAISTGLAGGSTDTQYF.

CDR3 in amino acids: CASSGGLAGESEQFF. As DNA, the CDR3 is TGCGCCAGCAGCGGGGGACTAGCGGGAGAGAGTGAGCAGTTCTTC. The rearrangement uses TRBV5-1 and TRBJ2-1; TRBD2 agrees at 14 bases. There are 15 residues in the CDR3. Losses at the gene ends were 4 bases for V and 9 bases for J; bases not matched to a gene: 6. CDR1 SGHRS and CDR2 YFSETQ come from the germline V gene.

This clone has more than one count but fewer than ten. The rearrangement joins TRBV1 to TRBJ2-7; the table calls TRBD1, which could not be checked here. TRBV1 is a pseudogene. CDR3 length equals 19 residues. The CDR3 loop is CTSSPSPIKQGSDSYEQYF. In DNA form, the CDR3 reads TGCACCAGCAGCCCTTCACCTATTAAACAGGGGTCAGACTCCTACGAGCAGTACTTC.

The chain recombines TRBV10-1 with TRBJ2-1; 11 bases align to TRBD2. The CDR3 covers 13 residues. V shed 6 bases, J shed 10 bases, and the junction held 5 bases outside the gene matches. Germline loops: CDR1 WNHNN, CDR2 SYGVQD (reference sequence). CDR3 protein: CASRLAGAREQFF. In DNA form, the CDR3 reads TGCGCCAGCAGACTAGCGGGAGCCCGGGAGCAGTTCTTC.

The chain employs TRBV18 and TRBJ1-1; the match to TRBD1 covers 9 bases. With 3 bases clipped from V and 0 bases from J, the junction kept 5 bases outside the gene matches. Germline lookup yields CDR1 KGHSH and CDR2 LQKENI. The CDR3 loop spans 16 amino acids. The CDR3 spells CASSPGQGMVNTEAFF. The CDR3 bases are TGTGCCAGCTCACCGGGACAGGGTATGGTGAACACTGAAGCTTTCTTT.

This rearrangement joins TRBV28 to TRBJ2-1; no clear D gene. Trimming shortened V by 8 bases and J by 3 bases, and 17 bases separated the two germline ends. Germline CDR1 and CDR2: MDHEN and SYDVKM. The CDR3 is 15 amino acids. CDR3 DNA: TGTGCCAGCCTAACCCCGGGTTCCCTCTACAATGAGCAGTTCTTC. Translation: CASLTPGSLYNEQFF.

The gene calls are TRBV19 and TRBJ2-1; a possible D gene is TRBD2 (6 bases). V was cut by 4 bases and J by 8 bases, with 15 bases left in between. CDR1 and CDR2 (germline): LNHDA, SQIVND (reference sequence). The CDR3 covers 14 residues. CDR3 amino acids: CASSRSRDLDEQFF. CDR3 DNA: TGTGCCAGTAGTAGGTCCCGGGACTTAGATGAGCAGTTCTTC.

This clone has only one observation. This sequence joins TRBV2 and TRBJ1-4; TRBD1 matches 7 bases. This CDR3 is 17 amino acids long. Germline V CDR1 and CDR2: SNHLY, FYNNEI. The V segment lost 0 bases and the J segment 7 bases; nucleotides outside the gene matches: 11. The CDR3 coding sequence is TGTGCCAGCAGTGAAGCGCTCGGGGCAGGGGGTGGTGAAAAACTGTTTTTT. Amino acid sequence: CASSEALGAGGGEKLFF.